One and the same sample provided the 9 T cell receptor beta chains below, sequenced in a study of T-cell memory formation after mild COVID-19. TCRdb used MiXCR to reprocess the 5' RACE reads, holding one entry per CDR3 protein. This sample carries 300,000 or so distinct CDR3 sequences, around 15% of them seen once, and the ten largest clones take roughly 25%. Input material: PBMCs or a T cell subset sorted from them (not recorded which). The receptors derive from a man aged 18 to 30 who had mild COVID-19 (a few samples of this study predate the infection). Cell type and time point are not known.

The chain joins TRBV18 to TRBJ2-5; D is possibly TRBD1 (5 bases). The germline CDR1 and CDR2 sequences are KGHSH and LQKENI. The V end was cut by 2 bases, the J end by 5 bases, with 15 bases between. The CDR3 covers 15 residues. The CDR3 loop is CASSPSRAGLETQYF. The CDR3 DNA reads TGTGCCAGCTCACCATCAAGGGCAGGGCTGGAGACCCAGTACTTC.

This clonotype has ten or more counts. The gene calls are TRBV30 and TRBJ2-3, with D unclear. Germline V CDR1 and CDR2: GTSNPN, SVGIG (reference sequence). Trimming removed 5 bases from V and 4 bases from J, with 10 bases in between. CDR3 length equals 12 residues. The CDR3 loop is CAWSEGSDTQYF. The CDR3 DNA is TGTGCCTGGTCGGAAGGATCAGATACGCAGTATTTT.

J is TRBJ2-1 and V is TRBV6-6; D is ambiguous. The CDR3 consists of 13 residues. Germline V CDR1 and CDR2: MNHNY, SVGAGI (reference sequence). V lost 3 bases to trimming and J lost 7 bases, with 10 bases between them. CDR3 bases: TGTGCCAGCAGTTATAGTTATCAGAATGAGCAGTTCTTC. Translated: CASSYSYQNEQFF.

This sequence joins TRBV5-4 and TRBJ1-1; D call uncertain. The V and J ends lost 3 bases and 4 bases respectively, with 10 bases between them. CDR3 length equals 13 residues. Germline V gene sequence: CDR1 SGHNT, CDR2 YYREEE (reference sequence). In nucleotides, the CDR3 is TGTGCCAGCAGCTCGGACGGGTCCACTGAAGCTTTCTTT. The encoded protein is CASSSDGSTEAFF. Full variable domain (rest looked up from reference TRBV5-4 and TRBJ1-1): ETGVTQSPTHLIKTRGQQVTLRCSSQSGHNTVSWYQQALGQGPQFIFQYYREEENGRGNFPPRFSGLQFPNYSSELNVNALELDDSALYLCASSSDGSTEAFFGQGTRLTVV.

This clonotype was detected many times. The chain employs TRBV2 and TRBJ2-2; D gene uncertain. CDR3 length equals 12 residues. Trimming shortened V by 3 bases and J by 4 bases, and 3 bases separated the two germline ends. Germline loops: CDR1 SNHLY, CDR2 FYNNEI. The CDR3 nucleotides read TGTGCCAGCAGTGAGGGCACCGGGGAGCTGTTTTTT. It codes for CASSEGTGELFF.

A few counts support this clonotype. The chain employs TRBV4-1 and TRBJ1-4; 7 bases fit TRBD1. The V and J ends lost 3 bases and 7 bases, in that order; junction bases with no gene match: 8. The CDR3 runs to 15 residues. Germline assignment: CDR1 MGHRA and CDR2 YSYEKL. CDR3 loop: CASSHEGARGEKLFF. Written as DNA, the CDR3 is TGCGCCAGCAGCCATGAGGGGGCGCGAGGTGAAAAACTGTTTTTT.

The V gene is TRBV3-1, the J gene TRBJ1-3; D possibly corresponds to TRBD1 (5 bases). Germline loops: CDR1 LGHDT, CDR2 YNNKEL (reference sequence). The CDR3 runs 14 residues. The V end was cut by 4 bases, the J end by 0 bases, with 7 bases between. In DNA, the CDR3 is TGTGCCAGCAGCCCGGGGGGCTCTGGAAACACCATATATTTT. It encodes CASSPGGSGNTIYF. The full variable domain, completed using reference TRBV3-1 and TRBJ1-3, is DTAVSQTPKYLVTQMGNDKSIKCEQNLGHDTMYWYKQDSKKFLKIMFSYNNKELIINETVPNRFSPKSPDKAHLNLHINSLELGDSAVYFCASSPGGSGNTIYFGEGSWLTVV.

This clonotype was found many times. The V and J genes are TRBV6-5 and TRBJ2-5, with D unclear. This CDR3 is 12 amino acids long. Trimming pared 6 bases from V and 5 bases from J, leaving 10 bases between. The germline CDR1 and CDR2 sequences are MNHEY and SVGAGI. CDR3 sequence: CASRGSGETQYF. The CDR3 DNA is TGTGCCAGCAGGGGTTCTGGTGAGACCCAGTACTTC.

This chain links TRBV7-6 with TRBJ1-2; D remains ambiguous. This CDR3 spans 13 amino acids. The germline V and J ends were trimmed by 0 bases and 2 bases, with 4 bases remaining between them. Germline V gives CDR1 SGHVS, CDR2 FNYEAQ. The CDR3 sequence is CASSLAENYGYTF. CDR3 bases: TGTGCCAGCAGCTTAGCAGAGAACTATGGCTACACCTTC.